A selection of T cell receptor beta chains follows, all from one sample in a study of spatial heterogeneity in lung cancer. TCRdb processed the 5' RACE reads anew with MiXCR; each CDR3 protein has one entry. In the table there are about 22,000 distinct CDR3 sequences, just under 6% of which are singletons. The material sequenced was PBMCs, taken at surgery. The receptors come from a male donor with early-stage non-small cell lung cancer. Both conserved end residues are part of each CDR3. The order of the fields is D gene, V gene, J gene, clone size, CDR3 protein, CDR3 DNA. A D gene is named only where the DNA matches it firmly. For some rows the clone size is stated as once, few or many, or as a class when expanded; others skip it.

D: NA
V: TRBV5-1
J: TRBJ1-2
size: many
CDR3: CASSKQPDYGYTF
DNA: TGCGCCAGCAGTAAACAGCCTGACTATGGCTACACCTTC

D: NA
V: TRBV3-2
J: TRBJ1-5
size: many
CDR3: CASSQEPRLPQHF
DNA: TGTGCCAGCAGCCAAGAGCCCCGCCTGCCCCAGCATTTT

D: NA
V: TRBV20-1
J: TRBJ2-3
size: many
CDR3: CSAGASGTDTQYF
DNA: TGCAGTGCGGGGGCTAGCGGCACAGATACGCAGTATTTT

D: TRBD1
V: TRBV7-9
J: TRBJ2-5
size: few
CDR3: CASTRGRDRPNQETQYF
DNA: TGTGCCAGCACCCGAGGCCGGGACAGACCAAACCAAGAGACCCAGTACTTC

D: TRBD1
V: TRBV7-9
J: TRBJ2-5
size: many
CDR3: CASSLGDRRQETQYF
DNA: TGTGCCAGCAGCTTAGGGGACAGAAGACAAGAGACCCAGTACTTC

D: NA
V: TRBV4-3
J: TRBJ1-3
size: many
CDR3: CASSQGGGGSGNTIYF
DNA: TGCGCCAGCAGCCAAGGAGGGGGGGGCTCTGGAAACACCATATATTTT

D: NA
V: TRBV6-6
J: TRBJ1-1
size: many
CDR3: CASSYARGGTEAFF
DNA: TGTGCCAGCAGTTACGCCCGCGGGGGGACTGAAGCTTTCTTT

D: TRBD1
V: TRBV29-1
J: TRBJ2-6
size: many
CDR3: CSVLDRETEGANVLTF
DNA: TGCAGCGTTCTGGACAGGGAGACGGAAGGGGCCAACGTCCTGACTTTC

D: NA
V: TRBV7-2
J: TRBJ2-5
size: many
CDR3: CASRGGPGETQYF
DNA: TGTGCCAGCAGGGGGGGGCCCGGAGAGACCCAGTACTTC

D: NA
V: TRBV12-3/TRBV12-4
J: TRBJ1-6
size: many
CDR3: CASSWGAESPLHF
DNA: TGTGCCAGCAGTTGGGGGGCAGAATCACCCCTCCACTTT

D: TRBD2
V: TRBV7-2
J: TRBJ2-5
size: many
CDR3: CASSLTSGPQETQYF
DNA: TGTGCCAGCAGCCTTACTAGCGGGCCACAAGAGACCCAGTACTTC

D: TRBD2
V: TRBV2
J: TRBJ2-1
size: medium-sized
CDR3: CASSQVAGLNEQFF
DNA: TGTGCCAGCAGCCAAGTAGCGGGACTAAATGAGCAGTTCTTC

D: NA
V: TRBV24-1
J: TRBJ1-3
size: few
CDR3: CATSDPPGTLDGNTIYF
DNA: TGTGCCACCAGTGATCCCCCCGGTACGCTCGATGGAAACACCATATATTTT

D: NA
V: TRBV12-3/TRBV12-4
J: TRBJ2-2
size: many
CDR3: CASRDGGGASTGELFF
DNA: TGTGCCAGCAGAGACGGAGGGGGAGCGAGCACCGGGGAGCTGTTTTTT

D: TRBD1
V: TRBV4-2
J: TRBJ1-6
size: many
CDR3: CASRQLTGAINSPLHF
DNA: TGTGCCAGCAGGCAACTGACAGGGGCTATCAATTCACCCCTCCACTTT

D: NA
V: TRBV28
J: TRBJ2-1
size: many
CDR3: CASSPAEDNEQFF
DNA: TGTGCCAGCAGTCCAGCGGAGGACAATGAGCAGTTCTTC

D: TRBD1
V: TRBV12-3/TRBV12-4
J: TRBJ1-5
size: many
CDR3: CASSPTGRGQPQHF
DNA: TGTGCCAGCAGCCCGACAGGGCGAGGTCAGCCCCAGCATTTT

D: NA
V: TRBV11-3
J: TRBJ1-5
size: many
CDR3: CAIDQPQHF
DNA: TGTGCCATAGATCAGCCCCAGCATTTT

D: TRBD2
V: TRBV7-2
J: TRBJ2-2
size: few
CDR3: CASSRTSGGATGIRELFF
DNA: TGTGCCAGCAGCCGGACTAGCGGGGGGGCGACCGGAATCCGGGAGCTGTTTTTT

D: NA
V: TRBV10-3
J: TRBJ1-5
size: many
CDR3: CAISERADPNQPQHF
DNA: TGTGCCATCAGTGAGCGCGCAGACCCTAATCAGCCCCAGCATTTT

D: TRBD1
V: TRBV6-5
J: TRBJ2-7
size: many
CDR3: CASRAAGTGGNEQYF
DNA: TGTGCCAGCAGAGCCGCTGGGACAGGGGGTAACGAGCAGTACTTC

D: TRBD2
V: TRBV7-2
J: TRBJ2-5
size: few
CDR3: CASSLMTSQKTQYF
DNA: TGTGCCAGCAGCTTAATGACTAGCCAGAAGACCCAGTACTTC

D: TRBD2
V: TRBV6-5
J: TRBJ2-1
size: few
CDR3: CARGGTRDSLRVGDEQFF
DNA: TGTGCCAGGGGGGGGACTAGGGACTCCCTTAGGGTTGGCGATGAGCAGTTCTTC

D: NA
V: TRBV20-1
J: TRBJ1-1
size: NA
CDR3: CSARDQGVREAFF
DNA: TGCAGTGCTAGAGATCAAGGGGTCCGTGAAGCTTTCTTT

D: NA
V: TRBV7-3
J: TRBJ2-3
size: many
CDR3: CASSSGNTQYF
DNA: TGTGCCAGCAGCTCAGGGAATACGCAGTATTTT

D: TRBD2
V: TRBV20-1
J: TRBJ2-7
size: many
CDR3: CSATLAGPSYEQYF
DNA: TGCAGTGCTACTCTAGCGGGTCCTTCCTACGAGCAGTACTTC

D: NA
V: TRBV7-2
J: TRBJ1-1
size: NA
CDR3: CASRADANTEAFF
DNA: TGTGCCAGCAGGGCAGACGCCAACACTGAAGCTTTCTTT

D: NA
V: TRBV6-5
J: TRBJ1-1
size: many
CDR3: CASSYSKNTEAFF
DNA: TGTGCCAGCAGTTACTCTAAAAACACTGAAGCTTTCTTT

D: NA
V: TRBV5-1
J: TRBJ2-5
size: many
CDR3: CASSRPGNHQETQYF
DNA: TGCGCCAGCAGCCGTCCCGGGAACCACCAAGAGACCCAGTACTTC

D: NA
V: TRBV28
J: TRBJ1-2
size: many
CDR3: CASTYRGTDGYTF
DNA: TGTGCCAGCACCTACCGGGGGACGGATGGCTACACCTTC

D: NA
V: TRBV28
J: TRBJ1-1
size: many
CDR3: CASSFYGSGTEAFF
DNA: TGTGCCAGCAGTTTTTACGGTTCGGGCACTGAAGCTTTCTTT

D: TRBD2
V: TRBV7-2
J: TRBJ2-1
size: many
CDR3: CASSIRGGRDNEQFF
DNA: TGTGCCAGCAGCATCCGGGGCGGGAGGGACAATGAGCAGTTCTTC

D: TRBD2
V: TRBV14
J: TRBJ2-3
size: many
CDR3: CASSQLAGGTDTQYF
DNA: TGTGCCAGCAGCCAGCTAGCGGGAGGAACAGATACGCAGTATTTT

D: TRBD2
V: TRBV7-2
J: TRBJ2-1
size: many
CDR3: CASSSHPGGGQFF
DNA: TGTGCCAGCAGCTCGCACCCGGGGGGTGGGCAGTTCTTC

D: TRBD2
V: TRBV12-3/TRBV12-4
J: TRBJ2-2
size: NA
CDR3: CASSLLAVRDTGELFF
DNA: TGTGCCAGCAGTTTGCTAGCGGTGCGAGACACCGGGGAGCTGTTTTTT

D: NA
V: TRBV29-1
J: TRBJ1-4
size: few
CDR3: CSIRVTNEKLFF
DNA: TGCAGCATCAGGGTCACTAATGAAAAACTGTTTTTT

D: NA
V: TRBV7-2
J: TRBJ1-3
size: many
CDR3: CASSQTGNTIYF
DNA: TGTGCCAGCAGCCAAACTGGAAACACCATATATTTT

D: NA
V: TRBV7-2
J: TRBJ2-3
size: many
CDR3: CASSFDSTDTQYF
DNA: TGTGCCAGCAGCTTTGACTCCACAGATACGCAGTATTTT

D: TRBD2
V: TRBV28
J: TRBJ2-7
size: NA
CDR3: CASSTSGGPTYEQYF
DNA: TGTGCCAGCAGTACATCGGGGGGGCCGACCTACGAGCAGTACTTC

D: NA
V: TRBV20-1
J: TRBJ2-7
size: many
CDR3: CSAQMRTRYTYEQYF
DNA: TGCAGTGCCCAGATGAGAACCCGATATACTTACGAGCAGTACTTC

D: NA
V: TRBV29-1
J: TRBJ1-2
size: many
CDR3: CSVEDLARGHYGYTF
DNA: TGCAGCGTTGAAGATCTGGCCAGGGGTCACTATGGCTACACCTTC

D: NA
V: TRBV7-2
J: TRBJ2-7
size: many
CDR3: CASTTSYEQYF
DNA: TGTGCCAGTACTACCTCCTACGAGCAGTACTTC

D: NA
V: TRBV7-2
J: TRBJ2-2
size: many
CDR3: CASSFRDHREELFF
DNA: TGTGCCAGCAGCTTCAGGGACCACCGTGAGGAGCTGTTTTTT

D: NA
V: TRBV7-2
J: TRBJ2-7
size: few
CDR3: CASSLATGNYEQYF
DNA: TGTGCCAGCAGCTTAGCAACCGGGAACTACGAGCAGTACTTC

D: NA
V: TRBV6-2/TRBV6-3
J: TRBJ2-3
size: many
CDR3: CASSTNRLGDTQYF
DNA: TGTGCCAGCAGTACTAATCGGCTGGGGGATACGCAGTATTTT

D: NA
V: TRBV6-6
J: TRBJ1-1
size: many
CDR3: CASSSLGGAPNTEAFF
DNA: TGTGCCAGCAGTTCTCTGGGAGGGGCCCCGAACACTGAAGCTTTCTTT

D: NA
V: TRBV7-2
J: TRBJ1-1
size: many
CDR3: CASSPNQALNTEAFF
DNA: TGTGCCAGCAGCCCAAATCAGGCTTTGAACACTGAAGCTTTCTTT

D: TRBD1
V: TRBV24-1
J: TRBJ1-1
size: NA
CDR3: CATSERQGRAFF
DNA: TGTGCCACCAGTGAGCGACAGGGACGAGCTTTCTTT

D: NA
V: TRBV7-2
J: TRBJ1-4
size: NA
CDR3: CASSLQSRRGGEKLFF
DNA: TGTGCCAGCAGCTTACAGTCAAGAAGGGGGGGTGAAAAACTGTTTTTT

D: NA
V: TRBV7-9
J: TRBJ2-3
size: many
CDR3: CASSRGTQYF
DNA: TGTGCCAGCAGCAGGGGTACGCAGTATTTT

D: TRBD2
V: TRBV10-3
J: TRBJ2-1
size: many
CDR3: CAISGGLADNEQFF
DNA: TGTGCCATCAGTGGCGGACTAGCGGATAATGAGCAGTTCTTC

D: TRBD2
V: TRBV6-5
J: TRBJ2-7
size: NA
CDR3: CASSSGTSGGVQYF
DNA: TGTGCCAGCAGTTCCGGGACTAGCGGGGGCGTGCAGTACTTC

D: NA
V: TRBV5-5
J: TRBJ2-7
size: many
CDR3: CASSLAQGEQYF
DNA: TGTGCCAGCAGCTTGGCCCAGGGCGAGCAGTACTTC

D: TRBD1
V: TRBV7-9
J: TRBJ2-2
size: many
CDR3: CASRHDRGESKTGELFF
DNA: TGTGCCAGCAGGCATGACAGGGGCGAGAGTAAGACCGGGGAGCTGTTTTTT

D: TRBD2
V: TRBV6-2/TRBV6-3
J: TRBJ2-1
size: many
CDR3: CASNEREVSLEQFF
DNA: TGTGCCAGCAACGAGCGGGAGGTCTCTCTTGAGCAGTTCTTC

D: NA
V: TRBV6-2/TRBV6-3
J: TRBJ1-1
size: many
CDR3: CASSTLTRGVNTEAFF
DNA: TGTGCCAGCAGTACCCTTACTCGGGGGGTGAACACTGAAGCTTTCTTT

D: NA
V: TRBV7-8
J: TRBJ2-1
size: many
CDR3: CASSLGSRGAPTYNEQFF
DNA: TGTGCCAGCAGCTTGGGGTCTAGGGGGGCTCCTACCTACAATGAGCAGTTCTTC

D: NA
V: TRBV29-1
J: TRBJ1-1
size: many
CDR3: CSVEDLAGPEEAFF
DNA: TGCAGCGTTGAAGATCTTGCAGGGCCAGAGGAGGCTTTCTTT

D: NA
V: TRBV30
J: TRBJ2-5
size: NA
CDR3: CAWSLSGTQETQYF
DNA: TGTGCCTGGAGCCTATCCGGGACCCAAGAGACCCAGTACTTC

D: NA
V: TRBV29-1
J: TRBJ1-1
size: many
CDR3: CSVEVGIVGGSGTEAFF
DNA: TGCAGCGTTGAAGTAGGAATTGTCGGGGGATCGGGGACTGAAGCTTTCTTT